This paragraph reports one TCR beta chain. There is no known antigen for this receptor. The CDR3 has 18 amino acids, counting the end cysteine and phenylalanine. Just the 54-base CDR3 DNA is kept, in frame starting at base 1. CDR1 and CDR2 (LNHDA, SQIVND) derive from the germline V gene (reference sequence). V lost 1 base and J lost 2 bases, and the count of bases not matched to a germline gene is 7. The library was built by means of the immunoSEQ multiplex PCR assay. The multiplex PCR relied on a mix of 60 forward primers for TCR Vbeta segments and 13 reverse primers for TCR Jbeta segments. Amplification of the CDR3 region of rearranged TCR beta genes was performed with a multiplex PCR assay on genomic DNA. The amplified TCR beta libraries were sequenced on the Illumina HiSeq System as 87-base-pair reads. In the authors' own workflow: A later analysis tallied roughly 76 million unique TCR beta chains across the 700 or so repertoires, and about 12 million of those chains were shared by two or more donors. Raw reads were error-corrected and collapsed into unique sequences with a nearest-neighbor algorithm that merged closely related sequences to remove PCR and sequencing errors. V, D and J gene segments were assigned by aligning CDR3 sequences to IMGT reference sequences. For a sequence to be retained, a match of at least six nucleotides to both a V gene segment and a J gene segment was required. Rearrangements were called productive when the CDR3 lacked stop codons and stayed in frame with V and J; all others were non-productive. CDR3 was defined by IMGT convention, running from the second conserved V-encoded cysteine to the conserved J-encoded phenylalanine. In an earlier analysis of roughly 580 of the donors, sequences lacking an unambiguous match to a single V gene segment were excluded. In an earlier analysis of several hundred of the donors, V segments were called functional above 56.7% productive rearrangements and were called segregating when the between-donor standard deviation exceeded 5%. A statistical classification framework was developed to diagnose cytomegalovirus status using the catalog of TCR beta chain sequences. In a later analysis, TCR nucleotide sequences were compared against IMGT/GENE-DB human TR gene sequences so that V and J genes could be assigned. The TCRdist pipeline was used in a later analysis to assign CDR3 sequences and most-parsimonious VDJ recombination scenarios. In a later analysis, every TCR beta chain was defined by the combination of its CDR3 amino acid sequence and its V-gene family, and reads without a unique V-gene family were dropped. To address suspected cross-contamination and a sequencing artifact, a later analysis removed a few hundred highly shared, low-generation-probability nucleotide sequences. In a later analysis, a clonal expansion index was calculated for each public chain from normalized within-repertoire ranks of inferred template counts. In a later analysis, generation probabilities were computed with a VDJ recombination model fitted to out-of-frame rearrangements, and the resulting probabilities were checked against IGoR. In a later analysis, hypergeometric tests were used to score TCR-TCR, TCR-HLA and TCR-CMV co-occurrence, with a repertoire-size bias correction applied to TCR pairs. False discovery rates were estimated in a later analysis by permuting HLA or CMV assignments 20 times. In a later analysis, co-occurring TCRs were grouped using DBSCAN, and TCRdist sequence similarity was added for clustering within HLA-allele-positive subsets. Repertoires with fewer than 30,000 or more than 120,000 public chains were left out of co-occurrence clustering, as were five repertoires with anomalous nucleotide sharing. TCRdb holds this immuneACCESS table with in-frame rearrangements only. Some clones are missing; in checked studies, unresolved V genes explain under half, and the rest has no known cause. That table gives V, J and clone size, and the DNA gave D and trimming. The sample's table covers about 120,000 clones. The ten most abundant clones make up 3% to 4.5% of the sample.

These data belong to a study of cytomegalovirus exposure and HLA in healthy donors (TCRdb year 2017). With regard to the full study: An earlier analysis of some 500 of the donors reported 250 to 300 Gb of sequence data and 117 million unique TCR beta sequences from 150 million to 200 million T cells. Roughly 5 DR-DQ haplotypes were handled as single units for association and clustering, since linkage in the cohort was strong. The aim of the study was to test whether cataloging public T cell receptors could identify signatures of past pathogen exposure. Among the roughly 410 genotyped donors, approximately 81% belonged to the genetic ancestry cluster associated with self-reported Caucasian donors. To predict cytomegalovirus infection status, the study brought together high-throughput TCR immunosequencing, statistical association of individual TCRs with disease status, and machine learning. A separate validation cohort of roughly 130 different subjects was used in addition to the approximately 670-subject first cohort. An early release that covered fewer than 750 HLA-typed donors contained 300 to 350 gigabases of sequencing data and tens of millions of unique TCR sequences. A later analysis re-examined previously published TCR beta repertoires from more than 650 donors and added high-resolution HLA genotyping to investigate patterns of TCR occurrence. Every repertoire in the discovery cohort had been generated on one and the same sequencing platform. In the later analysis, no new phenotypic data were used to find candidate immune exposures; instead, reliance was placed on TCR beta sequences and their occurrence across donors. In a later genetic analysis, genome-wide SNP genotypes for about three fifths of the roughly 670 donors were used, and that subset was treated as a discovery cohort. Class I and class II HLA loci were covered by the typing at four-digit resolution. The number of donors typed differed by locus, with roughly 629-640 for A, B, C, DRB1 and DQB1, 522 for DQA1, approximately 570 for DPA1, and some 440 for DPB1. The study profiled the T cell repertoires of 500 to 800 subjects by immunosequencing and related them to cytomegalovirus serostatus. Donor age, sex, ethnicity and CMV serostatus were compiled alongside the repertoire data. An earlier analysis of approximately 500 of the donors applied high-throughput TCR beta sequencing to assess whether each TCR beta V gene segment acted as functional or pseudogenic. Among about 400 genotyped donors of the cohort, an average of around 240,000 unique TCR beta nucleotide sequences was sequenced per donor, of which 15% to 20% were non-productive.

General findings and caveats noted by the study authors: HLA typing was unavailable for some donors at each locus, so association tests used only the typed subset. Assigning TCR associations to individual alleles was difficult when HLA alleles, especially DR and DQ, strongly co-occurred. According to a later genetic analysis, donors in an Asian-associated ancestry cluster had fewer N-insertions in productive TCRs than the approximately 630-donor mean. This cohort had only TCR beta chains sequenced, and the lack of alpha or paired-chain data limited which features could be detected. In the study, approximately 160 TCR beta chains were listed as associated with cytomegalovirus. Most TCR sequences were seen in very few donors, while some public TCRs were found in many individuals. The earlier analysis of 587 of the donors excluded some 16 rarely observed V segments, including chromosome 9 orphons, because counts were too low. The 87-base-pair reads could not distinguish some IMGT-functional V segments, including TRBV6-2 and TRBV6-3, so those segments were excluded. For the cohort, immune exposure information was limited to CMV serostatus. In a later analysis, TCR association rates were found to vary across HLA loci, with the most associated TCRs seen for DRB1 alleles and the fewest for HLA-C alleles. An earlier analysis of several hundred of the donors showed that most TCR beta V segments appeared in productive rearrangements either about 87% or about 30% of the time, which broadly matched IMGT annotations. In a later analysis, HLA-associated TCR beta chains showed more clonal expansion and lower generation probabilities than non-associated chains that were equally common. According to the authors, the approach could potentially be generalized to other disease states and immunological phenotypes. A later genetic analysis associated a missense DCLRE1C variant with V-gene and J-gene trimming of TCR beta chains, and an independent cohort replicated the association. The classifier was reported to diagnose cytomegalovirus status with high specificity and sensitivity in both the original and validation cohorts. Linkage disequilibrium might explain the correlated functional status among segregating V segments, but an unknown experimental factor could not be excluded. Sequencing depth was assumed to be roughly uniform across donors in the presence/absence analyses, though that assumption may not hold. A cluster of highly shared sequence variants was judged likely to represent a technical artifact of the sequencing pipeline. A later analysis associated some 17,000 TCR beta sequences with specific HLA alleles at a false discovery rate of 0.05. A further reported finding was that TCR beta sequences accurately predicted the HLA-A and HLA-B alleles for most subjects in the first cohort. Three of the identified cytomegalovirus-associated TCR beta chains were confirmed in vitro to be specific for cytomegalovirus antigens. Several of the top co-occurrence clusters appeared to be linked to parvovirus B19, influenza, CMV and Epstein-Barr virus, according to a later analysis. According to a later analysis, most CMV-associated TCR beta chains appeared to be HLA-restricted, and the HLA associations seemed to be driven largely by CMV exposure.

The cohort comprised some 700 healthy bone marrow donors. At the time of sampling, all cohort members were nominally healthy, though unrecorded immune exposures were likely present. The donor tested CMV seronegative, placing the donor among the roughly 350 seronegative members of the cohort. A peripheral blood sample was provided by each donor, and peripheral blood mononuclear cells were used for TCR beta sequencing. The Qiagen DNeasy Blood Extraction Kit was used to extract genomic DNA from the blood cell samples. The clonotype comes from a man aged 25-40 years in good health and CMV-seronegative. The sample taken for sequencing was PBMCs. This sequence uses TRBV19 and TRBJ2-3; TRBD1 agrees with 12 junctional bases. The CDR3 region: CASSIALGQGASTDTQYF. The base sequence is TGTGCCAGTAGTATAGCGTTGGGACAGGGGGCCTCCACAGATACGCAGTATTTT. The variable domain in full, with residues beyond the CDR3 obtained from the reference TRBV19 and TRBJ2-3 genes, is DGGITQSPKYLFRKEGQNVTLSCEQNLNHDAMYWYRQDPGQGLRLIYYSQIVNDFQKGDIAEGYSVSREKKESFPLTVTSAQKNPTAFYLCASSIALGQGASTDTQYFGPGTRLTVL.